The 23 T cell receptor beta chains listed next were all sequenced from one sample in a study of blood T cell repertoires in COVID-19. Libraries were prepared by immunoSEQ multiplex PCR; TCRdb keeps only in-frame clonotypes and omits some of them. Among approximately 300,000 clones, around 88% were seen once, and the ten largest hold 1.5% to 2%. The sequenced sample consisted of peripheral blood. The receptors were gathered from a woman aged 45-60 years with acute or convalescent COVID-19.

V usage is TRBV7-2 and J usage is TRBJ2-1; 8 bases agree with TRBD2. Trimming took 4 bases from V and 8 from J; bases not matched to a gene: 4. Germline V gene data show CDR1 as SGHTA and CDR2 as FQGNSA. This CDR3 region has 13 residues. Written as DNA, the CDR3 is TGTGCCAGCAGCTCCTTAGCGGGGTATGAGCAGTTCTTC. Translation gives CASSSLAGYEQFF.

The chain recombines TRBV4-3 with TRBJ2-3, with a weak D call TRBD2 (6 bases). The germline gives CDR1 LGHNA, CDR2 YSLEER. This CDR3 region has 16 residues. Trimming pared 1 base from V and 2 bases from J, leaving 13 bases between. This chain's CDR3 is CASSQVTSWNTDTQYF. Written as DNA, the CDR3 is TGCGCCAGCAGCCAAGTCACTAGCTGGAACACAGATACGCAGTATTTT.

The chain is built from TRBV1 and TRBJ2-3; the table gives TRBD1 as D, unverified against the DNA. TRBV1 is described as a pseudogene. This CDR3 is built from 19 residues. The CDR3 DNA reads TGCACCAGCAGCCGAGAAACAGGGGGCTGTGCCCCTAGCACAGATACGCAGTATTTT. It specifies CTSSRETGGCAPSTDTQYF.

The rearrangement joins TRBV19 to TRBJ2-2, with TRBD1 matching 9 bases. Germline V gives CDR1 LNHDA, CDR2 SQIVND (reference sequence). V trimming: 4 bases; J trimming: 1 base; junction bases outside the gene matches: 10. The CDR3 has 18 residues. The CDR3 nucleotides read TGTGCCAGTAGTAAGGCGGGACAGGGTTTCGGGAACACCGGGGAGCTGTTTTTT. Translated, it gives CASSKAGQGFGNTGELFF.

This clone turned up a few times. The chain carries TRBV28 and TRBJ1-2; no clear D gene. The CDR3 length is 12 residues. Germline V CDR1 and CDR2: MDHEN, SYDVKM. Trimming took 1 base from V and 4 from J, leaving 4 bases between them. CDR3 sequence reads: CASSLLRYGYTF. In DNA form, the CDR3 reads TGTGCCAGCAGTTTATTGCGCTATGGCTACACCTTC.

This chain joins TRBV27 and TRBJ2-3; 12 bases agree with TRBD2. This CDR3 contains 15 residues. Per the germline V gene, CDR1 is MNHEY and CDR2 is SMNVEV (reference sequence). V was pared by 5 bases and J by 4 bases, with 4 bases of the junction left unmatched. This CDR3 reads CASSRLAGVSDTQYF. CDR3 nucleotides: TGTGCCAGCAGTCGACTAGCGGGAGTCTCAGATACGCAGTATTTT.

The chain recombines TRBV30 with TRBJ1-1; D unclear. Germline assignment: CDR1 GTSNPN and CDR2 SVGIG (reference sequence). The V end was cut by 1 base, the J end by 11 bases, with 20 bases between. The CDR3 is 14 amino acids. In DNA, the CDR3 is TGTGCCTGGAGTGAAGCCGGGATCCCTCTTTTTGCTTTCTTT. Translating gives CAWSEAGIPLFAFF.

In DNA form, the CDR3 reads TGTGCCAGTATCCCAAACAGGGCCTCTGGTGGCTACACCTTC. Translated, it gives CASIPNRASGGYTF. V usage is TRBV19 and J usage is TRBJ1-2, with a tentative D call TRBD1 (6 bases). Trimming removed 7 bases at V and 7 bases at J, with 19 bases between. Germline V gives CDR1 LNHDA, CDR2 SQIVND (reference sequence). This CDR3 is 14 amino acids long. Drawing the rest from reference TRBV19 and TRBJ1-2, the complete variable domain is DGGITQSPKYLFRKEGQNVTLSCEQNLNHDAMYWYRQDPGQGLRLIYYSQIVNDFQKGDIAEGYSVSREKKESFPLTVTSAQKNPTAFYLCASIPNRASGGYTFGSGTRLTVV.

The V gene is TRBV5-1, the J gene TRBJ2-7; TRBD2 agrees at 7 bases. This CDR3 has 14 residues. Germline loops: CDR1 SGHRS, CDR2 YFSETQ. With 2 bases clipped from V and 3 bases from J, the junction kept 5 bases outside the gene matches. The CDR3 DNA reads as TGCGCCAGCAGCTTATTGGGACTAAACTACGAGCAGTACTTC. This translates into CASSLLGLNYEQYF.

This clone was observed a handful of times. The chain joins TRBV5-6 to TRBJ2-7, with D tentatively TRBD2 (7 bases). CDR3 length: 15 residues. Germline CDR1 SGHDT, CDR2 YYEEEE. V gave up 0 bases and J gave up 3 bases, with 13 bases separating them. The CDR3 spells CASSLGQGGGYEQYF. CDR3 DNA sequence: TGTGCCAGCAGCTTGGGTCAGGGAGGGGGCTACGAGCAGTACTTC.

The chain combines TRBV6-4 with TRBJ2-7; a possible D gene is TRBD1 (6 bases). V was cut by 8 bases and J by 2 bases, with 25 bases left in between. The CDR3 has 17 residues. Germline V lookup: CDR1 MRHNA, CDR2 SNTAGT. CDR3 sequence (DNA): TGTGCCAGCCAGTGTCCGGACAGACCCTCTGGGACCTACGAGCAGTACTTC. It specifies CASQCPDRPSGTYEQYF.

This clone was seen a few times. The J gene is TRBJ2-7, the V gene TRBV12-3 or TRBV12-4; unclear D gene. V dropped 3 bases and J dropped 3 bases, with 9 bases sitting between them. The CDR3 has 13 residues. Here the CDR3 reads CASSFFGDYEQYF. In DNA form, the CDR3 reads TGTGCCAGCAGTTTTTTCGGAGACTACGAGCAGTACTTC.

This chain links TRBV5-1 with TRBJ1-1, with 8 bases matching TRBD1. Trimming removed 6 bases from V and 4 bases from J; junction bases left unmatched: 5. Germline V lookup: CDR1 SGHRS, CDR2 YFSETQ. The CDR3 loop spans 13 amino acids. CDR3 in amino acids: CASMTGAGTEAFF. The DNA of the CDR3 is TGCGCCAGCATGACAGGGGCGGGCACTGAAGCTTTCTTT.

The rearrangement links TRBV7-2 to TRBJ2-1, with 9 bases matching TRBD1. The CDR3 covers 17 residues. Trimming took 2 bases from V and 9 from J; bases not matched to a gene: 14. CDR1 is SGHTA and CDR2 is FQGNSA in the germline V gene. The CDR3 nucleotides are TGTGCCAGCAGCTTACGCTTTAGGGGACAGGGTGCAGTTGAGCAGTTCTTC. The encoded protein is CASSLRFRGQGAVEQFF.

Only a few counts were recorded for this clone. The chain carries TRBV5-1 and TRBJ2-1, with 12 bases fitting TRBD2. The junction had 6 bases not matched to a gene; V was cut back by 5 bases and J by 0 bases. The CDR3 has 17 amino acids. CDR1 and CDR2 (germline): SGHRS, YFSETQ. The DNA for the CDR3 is TGCGCCAGCAGTCCTCGACTAGCGGGAGTCTCCTACAATGAGCAGTTCTTC. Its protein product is CASSPRLAGVSYNEQFF. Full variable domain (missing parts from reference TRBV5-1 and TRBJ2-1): KAGVTQTPRYLIKTRGQQVTLSCSPISGHRSVSWYQQTPGQGLQFLFEYFSETQRNKGNFPGRFSGRQFSNSRSEMNVSTLELGDSALYLCASSPRLAGVSYNEQFFGPGTRLTVL.

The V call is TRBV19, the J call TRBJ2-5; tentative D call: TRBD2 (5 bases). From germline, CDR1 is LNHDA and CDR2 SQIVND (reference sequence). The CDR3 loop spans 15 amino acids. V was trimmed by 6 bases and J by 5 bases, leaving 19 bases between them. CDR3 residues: CASSDSPGRRETQYF. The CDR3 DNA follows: TGTGCCAGTAGCGATTCCCCGGGAAGGAGGGAGACCCAGTACTTC.

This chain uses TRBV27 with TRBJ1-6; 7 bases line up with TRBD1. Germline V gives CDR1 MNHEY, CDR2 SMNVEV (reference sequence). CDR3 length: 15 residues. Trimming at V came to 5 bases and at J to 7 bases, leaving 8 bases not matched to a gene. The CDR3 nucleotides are TGTGCCAGCAGTCCCCAGGGGGGAGACAATTCACCCCTCCACTTT. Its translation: CASSPQGGDNSPLHF.

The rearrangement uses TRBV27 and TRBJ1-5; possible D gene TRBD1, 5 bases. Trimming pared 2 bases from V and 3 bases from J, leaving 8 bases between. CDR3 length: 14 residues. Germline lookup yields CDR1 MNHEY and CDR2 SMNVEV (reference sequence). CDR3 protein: CASSLRGLNQPQHF. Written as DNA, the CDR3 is TGTGCCAGCAGTTTAAGGGGTCTCAATCAGCCCCAGCATTTT.

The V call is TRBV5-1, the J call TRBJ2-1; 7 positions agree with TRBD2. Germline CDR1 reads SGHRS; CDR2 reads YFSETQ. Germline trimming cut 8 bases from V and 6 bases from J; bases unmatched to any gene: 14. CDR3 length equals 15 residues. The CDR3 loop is CASKPGTTNPNEQFF. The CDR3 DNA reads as TGCGCCAGTAAACCCGGGACTACCAACCCCAATGAGCAGTTCTTC.

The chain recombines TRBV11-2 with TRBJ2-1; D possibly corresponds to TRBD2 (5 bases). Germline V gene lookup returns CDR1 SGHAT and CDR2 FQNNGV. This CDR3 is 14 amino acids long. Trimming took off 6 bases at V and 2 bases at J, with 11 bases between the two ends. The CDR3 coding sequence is TGTGCCAGCAGAGGACTGGGGACCTACAATGAGCAGTTCTTC. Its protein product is CASRGLGTYNEQFF.

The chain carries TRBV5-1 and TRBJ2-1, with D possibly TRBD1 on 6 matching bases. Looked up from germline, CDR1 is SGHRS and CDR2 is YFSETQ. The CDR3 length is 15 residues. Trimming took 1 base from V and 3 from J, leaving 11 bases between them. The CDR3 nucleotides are TGCGCCAGCAGCTTGCAGAGACAGGACTACAATGAGCAGTTCTTC. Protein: CASSLQRQDYNEQFF.

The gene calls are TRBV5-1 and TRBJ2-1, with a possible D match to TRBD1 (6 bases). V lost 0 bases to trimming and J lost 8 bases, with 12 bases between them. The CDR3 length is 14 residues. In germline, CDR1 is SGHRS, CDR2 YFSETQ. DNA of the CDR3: TGCGCCAGCAGCTTGGGGAACACAGGGTATGAGCAGTTCTTC. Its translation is CASSLGNTGYEQFF.

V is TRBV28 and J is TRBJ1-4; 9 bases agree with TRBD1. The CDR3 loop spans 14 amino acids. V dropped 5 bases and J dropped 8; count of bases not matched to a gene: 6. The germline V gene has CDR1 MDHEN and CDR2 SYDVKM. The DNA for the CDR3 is TGTGCCAGCAGTCCGGGGGACAGGGCGGAAAAACTGTTTTTT. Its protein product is CASSPGDRAEKLFF.